This TCR beta chain originates from a study of neurological immune-mediated disorders. J gave up 5 bases and V 3 bases, and 9 bases lay outside the gene matches. This CDR3 contains 15 residues. CDR1 is MDHEN, CDR2 SYDVKM, per germline. As for time point: longitudinal time-point 2. At least ten counts were recorded for this clonotype. Using its own MiXCR run on the 5' RACE reads, TCRdb lists one record per CDR3 protein. The sample includes 55,000 to 65,000 distinct CDR3 sequences, more than 8% of them seen just once. Sequenced input: PBMCs. The V gene is TRBV28, the J gene TRBJ1-1, with 7 bases aligning to TRBD1. This receptor was taken from a man aged 25 to 40 in good health. CDR3 in DNA: TGTGCCAGCAGTTTCAATCCCCGGGACAGTACTGAAGCTTTCTTT. This sequence encodes CASSFNPRDSTEAFF.